These T cell receptor beta chains were read from a single sample in a study of memory CD4+ T cells and cytomegalovirus serostatus. TCRdb's copy holds only in-frame clones and misses some; the assay was immunoSEQ multiplex PCR. The sample records over 40,000 clones, roughly four fifths being singletons. The sample consisted of memory CD4+ T cells from blood. The receptor source for this set is an adult in good health and CMV-seropositive. The CDR3 runs from the conserved cysteine through the conserved F or W. D genes are given only for firm matches. The size entry is marked missing in some rows and otherwise reads once, few, many or a size class.

abundance,v_gene,d_gene,j_gene,CDR3aa,CDR3nt
.,TRBV6-1,.,TRBJ1-5,CASSDRYQAEQPQHF,TGTGCCAGCAGTGACAGGTACCAGGCGGAACAGCCCCAGCATTTT
.,TRBV5-5,TRBD1,TRBJ1-4,CASRQDRVSREKLFF,TGTGCCAGCAGACAAGACAGGGTCTCGCGGGAAAAACTGTTTTTT
once,TRBV6-5,TRBD1,TRBJ1-1,CASSRTGGKAFF,TGTGCCAGCAGTCGGACAGGGGGCAAAGCTTTCTTT
.,TRBV7-9,.,TRBJ2-3,CASSLGLFTDTQYF,TGTGCCAGCAGCCTTGGGCTTTTCACAGATACGCAGTATTTT
.,TRBV7-9,.,TRBJ2-1,CASSLPPSRGGEQFF,TGTGCCAGCAGCTTACCCCCAAGCCGGGGTGGTGAGCAGTTCTTC
.,TRBV7-8,.,TRBJ2-5,CASSLVRSRETQYF,TGTGCCAGCAGCTTAGTGAGGAGTAGGGAGACCCAGTACTTC
few,TRBV7-8,TRBD2,TRBJ2-7,CASSLRFISGGREEQYF,TGTGCCAGCAGCTTACGGTTTATTAGCGGGGGTCGAGAGGAGCAGTACTTC
.,TRBV7-2,TRBD2,TRBJ2-7,CASSWGGSRGREQYF,TGTGCCAGCAGCTGGGGGGGGAGCCGGGGAAGGGAGCAGTACTTC
.,TRBV7-2,.,TRBJ1-2,CASSLRAAGTDNYGYTF,TGTGCCAGCAGCTTAAGGGCCGCAGGGACCGATAACTATGGCTACACCTTC
once,TRBV28,TRBD1,TRBJ1-6,CASSRLGGYSPLHF,TGTGCCAGCAGTCGTCTAGGGGGCTATTCACCCCTCCACTTT
.,TRBV5-1,TRBD1,TRBJ2-4,CASSSSGGGNIQYF,TGCGCCAGCAGCTCTTCAGGGGGCGGAAACATTCAGTACTTC
.,TRBV19,.,TRBJ2-5,CASSPLDKAGETQYF,TGTGCCAGTAGTCCCCTGGACAAGGCCGGGGAGACCCAGTACTTC
.,TRBV18,TRBD1,TRBJ2-7,CASSPGTEAYEQYF,TGTGCCAGCTCACCAGGGACAGAAGCCTACGAGCAGTACTTC
once,TRBV28,.,TRBJ2-3,CASSAHPRDGVSDTQYF,TGTGCCAGCAGTGCACACCCCCGGGACGGAGTATCCGATACGCAGTATTTT
.,TRBV2,.,TRBJ1-4,CASSASSTNEKLFF,TGTGCCAGCAGTGCAAGCTCAACTAATGAAAAACTGTTTTTT
.,TRBV10-3,TRBD2,TRBJ2-3,CATRNDLAGGSKDTQYF,TGTGCCACCAGAAATGACTTAGCGGGGGGCAGTAAGGATACGCAGTATTTT
.,TRBV10-1,.,TRBJ2-7,CASSGSGTGEQYF,TGCGCCAGCAGTGGATCCGGGACGGGGGAGCAGTACTTC
.,TRBV5-6,.,TRBJ2-5,CASSLGQAYETQYF,TGTGCCAGCAGCTTGGGGCAGGCCTACGAGACCCAGTACTTC
.,TRBV7-6,.,TRBJ1-1,CASSLNGENTEAFF,TGTGCCAGCAGCTTAAACGGGGAGAACACTGAAGCTTTCTTT
.,TRBV4-1,.,TRBJ2-3,CASSHGGADTQYF,TGCGCCAGCAGCCACGGTGGGGCAGATACGCAGTATTTT
.,TRBV6-5,.,TRBJ1-3,CASSYSGEAGNTIYF,TGTGCCAGCAGTTACTCGGGAGAGGCTGGAAACACCATATATTTT
.,TRBV6-5,.,TRBJ2-3,CASRVPGGKDTQYF,TGTGCCAGCAGAGTTCCCGGGGGAAAAGATACGCAGTATTTT
medium-sized,TRBV5-8,TRBD1,TRBJ1-5,CASSKDRGKGGSNQPQHF,TGTGCCAGCAGCAAAGACAGGGGAAAGGGTGGAAGCAATCAGCCCCAGCATTTT
.,TRBV2,.,TRBJ2-6,CASSVANVLTF,TGTGCCAGCAGTGTGGCCAACGTCCTGACTTTC
.,TRBV18,.,TRBJ2-5,CASSPGSEGRETQYF,TGTGCCAGCTCACCAGGGTCGGAGGGGCGAGAGACCCAGTACTTC
.,TRBV6-5,TRBD1,TRBJ1-1,CASRDREGTEAFF,TGTGCCAGCAGAGACAGGGAGGGGACTGAAGCTTTCTTT
.,TRBV19,.,TRBJ1-5,CASRGREGDQPQHF,TGTGCCAGTAGAGGCAGGGAGGGAGATCAGCCCCAGCATTTT
.,TRBV4-3,TRBD2,TRBJ2-5,CASSHSRRGVKETQYF,TGCGCCAGCAGCCATTCCCGGCGGGGGGTAAAAGAGACCCAGTACTTC
once,TRBV5-6,.,TRBJ2-2,CASSLGRQGTWTGELFF,TGTGCCAGCAGCTTGGGACGGCAGGGTACATGGACCGGGGAGCTGTTTTTT
.,TRBV5-6,.,TRBJ2-3,CASSAEGLPDF,TGTGCCAGCAGCGCCGAAGGACTGCCGGATTTT
.,TRBV5-4,.,TRBJ1-1,CASSLDYGSEAFF,TGTGCCAGCAGCTTGGATTATGGGTCTGAAGCTTTCTTT
.,TRBV6-4,TRBD1,TRBJ1-2,CASSGDRGYDGYTF,TGTGCCAGCAGTGGGGACAGGGGGTACGATGGCTACACCTTC
.,TRBV6-5,TRBD2,TRBJ2-7,CASTPRLAASYEQYF,TGTGCCAGCACCCCGAGACTAGCGGCTTCCTACGAGCAGTACTTC
.,TRBV27,.,TRBJ1-1,CASSLRLERTEAFF,TGTGCCAGCAGTTTACGACTCGAAAGAACTGAAGCTTTCTTT
.,TRBV6-6,.,TRBJ1-6,CASSYASLTSPLHF,TGTGCCAGCAGTTATGCGTCCTTGACCTCACCCCTCCACTTT
.,TRBV6-1,.,TRBJ1-1,CASSPSGASGTEAFF,TGTGCCAGCAGTCCCTCCGGCGCTTCGGGCACTGAAGCTTTCTTT
few,TRBV2,TRBD1,TRBJ2-2,CASSYTIRDRDTGELFF,TGTGCCAGCAGCTATACGATCCGGGACAGAGACACCGGGGAGCTGTTTTTT
.,TRBV11-2,.,TRBJ2-5,CASSLLTGGRKQETQYF,TGTGCCAGCAGCTTACTCACGGGGGGCCGGAAACAAGAGACCCAGTACTTC
many,TRBV6-1,.,TRBJ2-7,CASRGFWEQYF,TGTGCCAGCCGCGGGTTTTGGGAGCAGTACTTC
.,TRBV9,.,TRBJ1-4,CASSAGNGNEKLFF,TGTGCCAGCAGCGCCGGGAACGGAAATGAAAAACTGTTTTTT
.,TRBV2,.,TRBJ2-3,CASSYSTDTQYF,TGTGCCAGCAGTTATTCCACAGATACGCAGTATTTT
.,TRBV5-1,.,TRBJ1-1,CASSYGPRGDTEAFF,TGCGCCAGCAGCTATGGCCCCAGGGGAGACACTGAAGCTTTCTTT
many,TRBV5-4,.,TRBJ1-2,CASSPGGAANYGYTF,TGTGCCAGCAGTCCTGGGGGGGCGGCTAACTATGGCTACACCTTC
.,TRBV4-1,TRBD1,TRBJ1-6,CASSQGLSGTGTGDSPLHF,TGCGCCAGCAGCCAAGGACTGTCAGGAACCGGGACAGGGGATTCACCCCTCCACTTT
once,TRBV6-1,.,TRBJ2-6,CASRVRGEGANVLTF,TGTGCCAGCAGAGTACGGGGAGAGGGGGCCAACGTCCTGACTTTC
few,TRBV2,.,TRBJ1-1,CASIRTWGTEAFF,TGTGCCAGCATTCGCACCTGGGGCACTGAAGCTTTCTTT
.,TRBV11-2,.,TRBJ2-3,CASSLAFYGGTDTQYF,TGTGCCAGCAGCTTAGCCTTCTACGGGGGTACAGATACGCAGTATTTT
once,TRBV6-5,.,TRBJ1-5,CASSYSRAGSNQPQHF,TGTGCCAGCAGTTACTCGAGGGCAGGTAGCAATCAGCCCCAGCATTTT
few,TRBV7-2,.,TRBJ2-5,CASSLVYQHF,TGTGCCAGCAGCTTAGTATACCAGCACTTC